These 7 T cell receptor beta chains came from one sample sequenced in a study of blood T cell repertoires in COVID-19. Generated by immunoSEQ multiplex PCR, the TCRdb table keeps only in-frame clones and is missing some. The table lists a few hundred thousand clones, just over 90% of them singletons. Sequenced input: PBMCs or T cells enriched from blood (not recorded which). Receptor source: a woman aged 40 to 50 who had been exposed to COVID-19.

This chain joins TRBV7-9 and TRBJ1-1; D ambiguous. Trimming removed 2 bases from V and 7 bases from J, with 20 bases in between. The CDR3 totals 16 residues. CDR1 is SEHNR, CDR2 FQNEAQ, per germline (reference sequence). CDR3 amino acids: CASSLLGSGSQNEAFF. The DNA of the CDR3 is TGTGCCAGCAGCTTATTAGGGTCGGGGAGTCAGAATGAAGCTTTCTTT. Full variable domain (outside the CDR3, taken from reference TRBV7-9 and TRBJ1-1): DTGVSQNPRHKITKRGQNVTFRCDPISEHNRLYWYRQTLGQGPEFLTYFQNEAQLEKSRLLSDRFSAERPKGSFSTLEIQRTEQGDSAMYLCASSLLGSGSQNEAFFGQGTRLTVV.

This clone was picked up one time. This sequence joins TRBV19 and TRBJ2-3, with 10 positions matching TRBD2. J was trimmed by 5 bases and V by 0 bases; bases with no gene match: 8. Per the germline V gene, CDR1 is LNHDA and CDR2 is SQIVND (reference sequence). The CDR3 is 17 amino acids. CDR3 loop: CASSIEAGGPREDTQYF. The CDR3 DNA sequence: TGTGCCAGTAGTATAGAAGCGGGAGGGCCGAGAGAAGATACGCAGTATTTT.

The chain recombines TRBV7-3 with TRBJ2-6; 7 nucleotides line up with TRBD1. V gave up 2 bases and J gave up 0 bases; unmatched junction bases: 1. Germline values: CDR1 SGHTA, CDR2 FQGTGA. The CDR3 sequence is 16 residues long. The CDR3 spells CASSLYRGSGANVLTF. CDR3 sequence (DNA): TGTGCCAGCAGCTTATACAGGGGCTCTGGGGCCAACGTCCTGACTTTC.

This clone was observed at least ten times. The chain employs TRBV21-1 and TRBJ2-3; whether TRBD2, the table's D call, matches the DNA was not checked. TRBV21-1 is flagged as a pseudogene. This CDR3 contains 17 residues. In nucleotides, the CDR3 is TGTGCCAGCAGCAAACGGGCACTCCAGCGGAGAACAGATACGCAGTATTTT. It encodes CASSKRALQRRTDTQYF.

The rearrangement uses TRBV9 and TRBJ1-6, with no clear D. CDR1 is SGDLS, CDR2 YYNGEE, per germline. Trimming stripped 3 bases from V and 9 bases from J, with 13 bases between. The CDR3 sequence is 14 residues long. The CDR3 spells CASSDSGKGSPLHF. The CDR3 DNA reads TGTGCCAGCAGCGATTCGGGGAAGGGTTCACCCCTCCACTTT.

This clone was detected once. In nucleotides, the CDR3 is TGTGCCAGCAGCTGGGCCGGCACCGGGGAGCTGTTTTTT. Its protein is CASSWAGTGELFF. V and J are TRBV5-4 and TRBJ2-2; D gene ambiguous. The V end was cut by 3 bases, the J end by 4 bases, with 7 bases between. Germline V gene sequence: CDR1 SGHNT, CDR2 YYREEE (reference sequence). The CDR3 sequence is 13 residues long.

This chain links TRBV7-9 with TRBJ1-4; 7 nucleotides agree with TRBD1. Germline V gene data show CDR1 as SEHNR and CDR2 as FQNEAQ (reference sequence). The CDR3 spans 15 residues. J gave up 0 bases and V 3 bases, and 1 base lay outside the gene matches. The CDR3 nucleotides are TGTGCCAGCAGCTTGGGGACAGCAACTAATGAAAAACTGTTTTTT. Amino acids: CASSLGTATNEKLFF.